The 6 T cell receptor beta chains presented below share a single source sample, sequenced in a study of early T cells in non-severe SARS-CoV-2 infection (dated by TCRdb to the early 2020s). The library was generated by 5' RACE. TCRdb names NextSeq 500 as the instrument used. The public reads were reprocessed in TCRdb via fastp at Q25 and MiXCR, keeping in-frame beta chains. Here each entry gathers all rows of one CDR3 protein and keeps the most common genes and DNA. The sample contains about 27,000 distinct CDR3 sequences, around 5.4% of them found a single time. The ten largest account for approximately 0.9% of the sample. Sequenced material: whole blood. Receptors originate from an adult who was a healthcare worker with PCR-confirmed SARS-CoV-2 infection or an uninfected control (not recorded which).

By frequency in the sample, this clonotype is medium-sized. The chain recombines TRBV5-1 with TRBJ2-1, with TRBD2 as a possible D gene (5 bases). The V and J ends lost 0 bases and 0 bases respectively, with 10 bases between them. The CDR3 is 16 residues long. From germline, CDR1 is SGHRS and CDR2 YFSETQ. The CDR3 loop reads CASSLGVGSSYNEQFF. The CDR3 DNA reads TGCGCCAGCAGCTTGGGGGTAGGGAGCTCCTACAATGAGCAGTTCTTC.

This clonotype was counted a few times. J is TRBJ1-1 and V is TRBV6-2 or TRBV6-3; D not resolved. Germline V gene lookup returns CDR1 MNHEY and CDR2 SVGEGT. The V gene lost 6 bases and the J gene lost 5 bases, with 10 bases spanning the gap. The CDR3 sequence is 12 residues long. This CDR3 reads CASRLWRTEAFF. CDR3 DNA: TGTGCCAGCAGACTCTGGAGAACTGAAGCTTTCTTT.

This clonotype has just a few counts. The rearrangement uses TRBV9 and TRBJ2-7; 12 bases agree with TRBD2. This CDR3 has 14 amino acids. From germline, CDR1 is SGDLS and CDR2 YYNGEE. Trimming took 4 bases from V and 4 from J; bases not matched to a gene: 3. CDR3 coding DNA: TGTGCCAGCAGCCAAGGACTAGCGGGGTACGAGCAGTACTTC. Protein sequence: CASSQGLAGYEQYF.

The chain employs TRBV20-1 and TRBJ1-1, with D maybe TRBD1 (6 bases). Germline V lookup: CDR1 DFQATT, CDR2 SNEGSKA (reference sequence). V lost 5 bases and J lost 5, with 18 bases in between. The CDR3 has 14 residues. The CDR3 region is CSAFRFRGRTEAFF. The CDR3 region has the DNA TGCAGTGCTTTTAGATTCAGGGGTAGGACTGAAGCTTTCTTT.

This clonotype is judged medium-sized. The chain recombines TRBV7-6 with TRBJ2-1; 11 bases are shared with TRBD2. With V trimmed by 0 bases and J by 5 bases, 6 bases remained unmatched. The germline V gene encodes CDR1 SGHVS and CDR2 FNYEAQ. The CDR3 covers 17 residues. In DNA, the CDR3 is TGTGCCAGCAGCTTAGCGCCCGGGGGACTAGCGGACAATGAGCAGTTCTTC. This sequence encodes CASSLAPGGLADNEQFF. Supplemented by reference TRBV7-6 and TRBJ2-1, the full variable domain reads GAGVSQSPRYKVTKRGQDVALRCDPISGHVSLYWYRQALGQGPEFLTYFNYEAQQDKSGLPNDRFSAERPEGSISTLTIQRTEQRDSAMYRCASSLAPGGLADNEQFFGPGTRLTVL.

At least ten counts were recorded for this clonotype. The V and J genes are TRBV12-3 or TRBV12-4 and TRBJ1-4; 8 bases line up with TRBD1. The ends lost 6 bases at V and 8 bases at J; junction bases unmatched: 8. The CDR3 length is 14 residues. CDR3 bases: TGTGCCAGCAGACGACAGGGGATTTGGGAAAAACTGTTTTTT. Its protein product is CASRRQGIWEKLFF.